The 27 T cell receptor beta chains reported below all come from one sample, sequenced in a study of human T cells and chemical hapten exposure. Noted time point: patch test 2, 6 weeks after DPC sensitization. Treatment of the sample: therapeutic diphenylcyclopropenone sensitization with weekly scalp DPC. TCRdb independently ran MiXCR on the RACE reads; one entry per CDR3 protein. Among 110,000 or so distinct CDR3 sequences listed, roughly 9% were seen once. Sequencing used whole blood, obtained in connection with sensitization to the hapten diphenylcyclopropenone (DPC). The receptor source for this set is a woman aged 40 to 49 with alopecia areata. Some clones in this sample may be carry-over from other donors' samples.

The chain combines TRBV3-1 with TRBJ1-2, with a tentative D call TRBD1 (6 bases). This CDR3 has 14 residues. CDR1 and CDR2 from the germline V gene are LGHDT and YNNKEL (reference sequence). The V end lost 0 bases, the J end lost 2 bases, and 7 bases lay between the germline ends. The chain's CDR3 is CASSQEDRNYGYTF. CDR3 DNA sequence: TGTGCCAGCAGCCAAGAGGACAGAAACTATGGCTACACCTTC. Variable domain in full (rest from reference TRBV3-1 and TRBJ1-2): DTAVSQTPKYLVTQMGNDKSIKCEQNLGHDTMYWYKQDSKKFLKIMFSYNNKELIINETVPNRFSPKSPDKAHLNLHINSLELGDSAVYFCASSQEDRNYGYTFGSGTRLTVV.

Ten or more counts support this clonotype. This chain links TRBV7-2 with TRBJ1-5; the D is unclear. The germline CDR1 and CDR2 sequences are SGHTA and FQGNSA. The CDR3 extends over 12 amino acids. The V end was cut by 3 bases, the J end by 6 bases, with 6 bases between. The CDR3 spells CASSFTGQPQHF. The CDR3 DNA is TGTGCCAGCAGCTTTACCGGTCAGCCCCAGCATTTT.

This clonotype was picked up many times. The chain uses TRBV7-2 and TRBJ2-7, with TRBD2 matching over 10 bases. The CDR3 is 13 amino acids. The germline V gene encodes CDR1 SGHTA and CDR2 FQGNSA. With V trimmed by 6 bases and J by 8 bases, 7 bases remained unmatched. The chain's CDR3 is CASSPLAGGQQYF. CDR3 bases: TGTGCCAGCAGTCCTTTAGCGGGGGGTCAGCAGTACTTC.

Many counts were recorded for this clonotype. The chain has TRBV21-1 and TRBJ2-7; no check of the table's D call, TRBD1, against the DNA was made. TRBV21-1 represents a pseudogene. This CDR3 is 15 amino acids long. The CDR3 is CASSFTDRPAYEQYF. The CDR3 nucleotides are TGTGCCAGCAGCTTTACGGACAGGCCGGCCTACGAGCAGTACTTC.

This clonotype was detected ten times or more. The chain is built from TRBV6-1 and TRBJ1-2, with D perhaps matching TRBD1 (5 bases). Germline-derived CDR1 and CDR2 are MNHNS and SASEGT. Trimming stripped 10 bases from V and 8 bases from J, with 20 bases between. The CDR3 is 13 amino acids. DNA for the CDR3: TGTGCCATCCTGACAGTGTCCCACCAAGGCTACACCTTC. Translating it yields CAILTVSHQGYTF.

The CDR3 protein is CASSLGQGAEDTQYF. As DNA, the CDR3 is TGTGCCAGCAGCTTAGGGCAGGGGGCTGAAGATACGCAGTATTTT. The J gene is TRBJ2-3, the V gene TRBV7-2, with TRBD1 identical over 8 bases. The CDR3 sequence is 15 residues long. The trim removed 1 base at V and 5 bases at J, leaving 5 bases unmatched. Germline V gene sequence: CDR1 SGHTA, CDR2 FQGNSA.

The chain uses TRBV20-1 and TRBJ2-7; D is perhaps TRBD1 or TRBD2 (5 bases each). CDR1 is DFQATT and CDR2 is SNEGSKA in the germline V gene (reference sequence). This CDR3 is built from 16 residues. Trimming cost V 0 bases and J 0 bases, with 15 bases left between them. The CDR3 DNA follows: TGCAGTGCTAGAGATCACGGGGCGGTGAGCTCCTACGAGCAGTACTTC. Translation gives CSARDHGAVSSYEQYF.

The chain has TRBV2 and TRBJ1-2; 9 positions match TRBD1. CDR1 is SNHLY, CDR2 FYNNEI, per germline. This CDR3 is 14 amino acids long. V shed 10 bases, J shed 8 bases, and the junction held 14 bases outside the gene matches. The CDR3 bases are TGTGCCAACACAAGGAGGACAGGGGAATTGGGCTACACCTTC. Translation: CANTRRTGELGYTF.

This chain connects TRBV4-3 to TRBJ2-7, with 7 nucleotides matching TRBD1. After removal of 0 bases from V and 2 bases from J, the junction contained 4 bases not matched to a gene. Germline values: CDR1 LGHNA, CDR2 YSLEER. The CDR3 loop spans 15 amino acids. CDR3 region: CASSQDTGETYEQYF. DNA for the CDR3: TGCGCCAGCAGCCAAGATACAGGGGAAACCTACGAGCAGTACTTC.

This clonotype has a count of ten or more. The chain employs TRBV3-1 and TRBJ1-6; possible D gene TRBD1, 5 bases. The CDR3 length is 14 residues. V was trimmed by 1 base and J by 4 bases, leaving 5 bases between them. Per the germline V gene, CDR1 is LGHDT and CDR2 is YNNKEL (reference sequence). As DNA, the CDR3 is TGTGCCAGCAGCCAAGGACAGTATAATTCACCCCTCCACTTT. As protein: CASSQGQYNSPLHF.

This clonotype was counted at least ten times. This sequence joins TRBV9 and TRBJ1-2, with TRBD1 matching 7 bases. Germline trimming cut 4 bases from V and 4 bases from J; bases unmatched to any gene: 13. Germline CDR1 and CDR2: SGDLS and YYNGEE. This CDR3 comprises 16 residues. The CDR3 coding sequence is TGTGCCAGCAGCCCCCAAGTTCAGGGGGTTGGCTATGGCTACACCTTC. Protein: CASSPQVQGVGYGYTF.

This clonotype was recorded at least ten times. The rearrangement joins TRBV7-8 to TRBJ1-2, with D possibly TRBD1 on 5 matching bases. The CDR3 extends over 17 amino acids. CDR1 and CDR2 from the germline V gene are SGHVS and FQNEAQ. V was cut by 1 base and J by 4 bases, with 19 bases left in between. DNA of the CDR3: TGTGCCAGCAGCTTAGAAGGCGGGACGGGACGGAGCTATGGCTACACCTTC. Encoded protein: CASSLEGGTGRSYGYTF.

This clonotype was picked up many times. V is TRBV12-3 or TRBV12-4 and J is TRBJ2-7, with a tentative D call TRBD2 (5 bases). This CDR3 contains 13 residues. V dropped 5 bases and J dropped 1 base, with 9 bases sitting between them. The CDR3 DNA reads as TGTGCCAGCAGTCCCGGGGATTCCTACGAGCAGTACTTC. Protein sequence: CASSPGDSYEQYF.

V gene TRBV5-6 combines with J gene TRBJ1-6; unclear D gene. Germline values: CDR1 SGHDT, CDR2 YYEEEE. Trimming cost V 4 bases and J 10 bases, with 15 bases left between them. This CDR3 has 14 amino acids. CDR3 nucleotides: TGTGCCAGCAGCCCCGCCGGGGTAGGCTCACCCCTCCACTTT. Translation: CASSPAGVGSPLHF.

The genes are TRBV6-2 or TRBV6-3 and TRBJ1-5, with 7 bases identical to TRBD1. The CDR3 is made up of 15 amino acids. Germline CDR1 reads MNHEY; CDR2 reads SVGEGT. Losses at the gene ends were 5 bases for V and 3 bases for J; bases not matched to a gene: 7. CDR3 coding DNA: TGTGCCAGCAGTGAGGCAACAGGGGCCAATCAGCCCCAGCATTTT. Translation gives CASSEATGANQPQHF.

The chain combines TRBV3-1 with TRBJ2-3; 11 bases line up with TRBD2. CDR3 length equals 16 residues. The J segment lost 4 bases and the V segment lost 1 base, leaving 4 bases of the junction unmatched. The germline CDR1 and CDR2 sequences are LGHDT and YNNKEL (reference sequence). The CDR3, as DNA: TGTGCCAGCAGCCAAGGCACTAGCGGGGGACCAGATACGCAGTATTTT. Protein sequence: CASSQGTSGGPDTQYF.

For the CDR3, the DNA is TGTGCCATCACTATGGACAGGGGATCAGATACGCAGTATTTT. Amino acids: CAITMDRGSDTQYF. This sequence joins TRBV10-3 and TRBJ2-3, with 9 positions matching TRBD1. The CDR3 runs to 14 residues. V lost 7 bases and J lost 4; bases outside the gene matches: 6. Looked up from germline, CDR1 is ENHRY and CDR2 is SYGVKD.

A single count supports this clonotype. A read error is possible here, since a much larger clone lies one base away. The V call is TRBV18, the J call TRBJ2-3; D is ambiguous. This CDR3 contains 12 residues. The V gene's germline CDR1 is KGHSH and CDR2 LQKENI. The chain's CDR3 is CVSSPERDTQYF. The CDR3 DNA sequence: TGTGTCAGCTCACCAGAGCGAGATACGCAGTATTTT.

This clonotype occurred a few times. The J gene is TRBJ1-2, the V gene TRBV19; 7 nucleotides line up with TRBD1. V was clipped by 4 bases and J by 2 bases; unmatched bases: 10. CDR3 length equals 16 residues. CDR1 and CDR2 from the germline V gene are LNHDA and SQIVND (reference sequence). The CDR3 DNA follows: TGTGCCAGTAGTAACCCACAGGGGACATCCAACTATGGCTACACCTTC. It codes for CASSNPQGTSNYGYTF.

This clonotype has a count of ten or more. This sequence joins TRBV6-2 or TRBV6-3 and TRBJ1-6, with 9 bases identical to TRBD1. V shed 4 bases, J shed 10 bases, and the junction held 8 bases outside the gene matches. Germline CDR1 reads MNHEY; CDR2 reads SVGEGT. There are 15 residues in the CDR3. The CDR3 coding sequence is TGTGCCAGCAGTTGGTCGGGACAGGGAGTCTCACCCCTCCACTTT. This encodes CASSWSGQGVSPLHF.

The rearrangement links TRBV7-2 to TRBJ2-3, with 7 positions matching TRBD1. Trimming cost V 5 bases and J 3 bases; bases outside gene matches: 2. The CDR3 is made up of 13 amino acids. The germline V gene has CDR1 SGHTA and CDR2 FQGNSA. CDR3 protein: CASSDRVTDTQYF. CDR3 DNA: TGTGCCAGCAGCGACAGGGTTACAGATACGCAGTATTTT.

This clonotype was counted ten times or more. This chain connects TRBV14 to TRBJ1-2; D remains ambiguous. Trimming took off 0 bases at V and 0 bases at J, with 2 bases between the two ends. CDR1 and CDR2 (germline): SGHDN, FVKESK. The CDR3 extends over 13 amino acids. As DNA, the CDR3 is TGTGCCAGCAGCCAAGACACTAACTATGGCTACACCTTC. Protein sequence: CASSQDTNYGYTF.

At least ten counts were recorded for this clonotype. This sequence joins TRBV29-1 and TRBJ2-5, with D unclear. V dropped 7 bases and J dropped 2 bases, with 5 bases sitting between them. The CDR3 consists of 10 residues. Per the germline V gene, CDR1 is SQVTM and CDR2 is ANQGSEA. The CDR3 bases are TGCAGCGCCGAACAAGAGACCCAGTACTTC. Its protein is CSAEQETQYF.

This clonotype was detected ten times or more. The V and J genes are TRBV6-5 and TRBJ1-4; tentatively, D is TRBD1 (5 bases). The ends were cut back, 6 bases at V and 5 bases at J, with 13 bases in the middle. The germline CDR1 and CDR2 sequences are MNHEY and SVGAGI. The CDR3 runs 14 residues. As DNA, the CDR3 is TGTGCCAGCAGGAGGGGCTTAGCGAATGAAAAACTGTTTTTT. It is translated as CASRRGLANEKLFF.

V is TRBV7-9 and J is TRBJ1-6; the match to TRBD1 covers 10 bases. The CDR3 runs 16 residues. The V and J ends lost 3 bases and 10 bases, in that order; junction bases with no gene match: 9. Per the germline V gene, CDR1 is SEHNR and CDR2 is FQNEAQ (reference sequence). The CDR3 DNA sequence: TGTGCCAGCAGCTTGGGATCCGGGACAGGGGTCTCACCCCTCCACTTT. It is translated as CASSLGSGTGVSPLHF.

This chain joins TRBV7-2 and TRBJ2-3, with 8 bases aligning to TRBD2. Germline V gene lookup returns CDR1 SGHTA and CDR2 FQGNSA. V trimming: 7 bases; J trimming: 5 bases; junction bases outside the gene matches: 8. The CDR3 totals 14 residues. The CDR3 nucleotides read TGTGCCAGCATGGCGCGGGGGGCGGGAGATACGCAGTATTTT. It encodes CASMARGAGDTQYF.

This clonotype has at least ten counts. The rearrangement joins TRBV6-5 to TRBJ2-7; TRBD1 aligns across 9 bases. The V gene end was trimmed by 2 bases and the J gene end by 2 bases; junction bases not matched to a gene: 4. Germline V gene sequence: CDR1 MNHEY, CDR2 SVGAGI. The length of the CDR3 is 15 residues. This chain's CDR3 is CASSYGTGTTYEQYF. In DNA, the CDR3 is TGTGCCAGCAGTTACGGGACAGGGACTACCTACGAGCAGTACTTC.